This T cell receptor beta chain was obtained from a study of T cells after yellow fever vaccination. Trimming cost V 7 bases and J 0 bases; bases outside gene matches: 3. Per the germline V gene, CDR1 is LNHNV and CDR2 is YYDKDF (reference sequence). The CDR3 runs to 13 residues. This clonotype appeared a few times. TCRdb used MiXCR to reprocess the 5' RACE reads, holding one entry per CDR3 protein. The sample has about 630,000 distinct CDR3 sequences; about 12% are singletons. Sample: PBMCs, taken on the day of the yellow fever booster vaccination. This sequence was found in a man aged 25 to 40 who received the YFV17D yellow fever vaccine. The genes are TRBV15 and TRBJ2-7, with 7 bases that match TRBD1. The CDR3, as DNA: TGTGCCACCATTAACAGGGGCTCCTACGAGCAGTACTTC. The encoded protein is CATINRGSYEQYF.